Included here is one T cell receptor (beta chain) sequence, with context. Its antigen is as yet unknown. This entry belongs to a study of shared clonotypes between healthy human individuals. Study-level findings and limits: With few donors, the genetic and exposure-history diversity represented was limited. Memory subsets generally showed lower estimated richness than naive subsets.

The CDR3 runs to 15 residues. Germline V gene data show CDR1 as SGDLS and CDR2 as YYNGEE. With 7 bases clipped from V and 1 base from J, the junction kept 7 bases outside the gene matches. CD45RO-negative CD8 cells positively selected for CCR7 made up the naive population, which excluded terminally differentiated effector memory CD45RA+ cells. Profiled with immunoSEQ multiplex PCR; TCRdb holds only in-frame clones, not every one. The sample consists of around 580,000 clones, 98% of them appearing once. This TCR derives from a man aged 25-40 years in good health. The rearrangement uses TRBV9 and TRBJ2-3, with TRBD2 matching 9 bases. The material sequenced was naive CD8+ T cells sorted from blood. The CDR3 loop is CASVEGLAGTDTQYF. The CDR3 DNA reads TGTGCCAGCGTTGAGGGACTAGCAGGCACAGATACGCAGTATTTT.